What follows are 10 T cell receptor beta chains derived from one specimen sequenced in a study of blood T cell repertoires in COVID-19. Sequencing was performed with immunoSEQ multiplex PCR; in TCRdb, only in-frame clones are kept and a portion is missing. The table has 180,000 or so clones, 70% to 85% seen once. Material for sequencing was PBMCs or T cells enriched from blood (not recorded which). The source is a man aged 50-60 years who had recovered from COVID-19.

V gene TRBV6-5 combines with J gene TRBJ2-7; TRBD2 is a possible D gene (5 bases). Germline values: CDR1 MNHEY, CDR2 SVGAGI. Deletions cut 5 bases from V and 4 bases from J, with 15 bases between. There are 14 residues in the CDR3. The CDR3 nucleotides are TGTGCCAGCAGTCCAGACCCAGGACTGTACGAGCAGTACTTC. This translates into CASSPDPGLYEQYF.

The V call is TRBV6-1, the J call TRBJ2-1; D perhaps matches TRBD1 (6 bases). This CDR3 region has 16 residues. V was trimmed by 3 bases and J by 9 bases, leaving 21 bases between them. The germline CDR1 and CDR2 sequences are MNHNS and SASEGT. The CDR3 protein is CASSEMGRLPQGEQFF. CDR3 coding DNA: TGTGCCAGCAGTGAGATGGGCAGGCTCCCACAGGGTGAGCAGTTCTTC.

The CDR3 coding sequence is TGTGCCAGTAGTATGAACAGGGGAGAACCCCTCCACTTT. It yields the protein CASSMNRGEPLHF. V gene TRBV19 combines with J gene TRBJ1-6; TRBD1 aligns across 7 bases. J was trimmed by 12 bases and V by 3 bases; bases with no gene match: 5. Germline V gives CDR1 LNHDA, CDR2 SQIVND (reference sequence). This CDR3 spans 13 amino acids.

The rearrangement joins TRBV10-3 to TRBJ2-1; 13 bases are shared with TRBD2. Germline V gene sequence: CDR1 ENHRY, CDR2 SYGVKD. Trimming cost V 5 bases and J 4 bases; bases outside gene matches: 14. This CDR3 is built from 19 residues. The CDR3 spells CAISHKMTSGGSLYNEQFF. The CDR3 nucleotides are TGTGCCATCAGTCACAAGATGACTAGCGGGGGGAGCCTTTACAATGAGCAGTTCTTC.

The chain has TRBV18 and TRBJ2-6; weak D call: TRBD2 (5 bases). The CDR3 runs to 17 residues. Per germline, CDR1 KGHSH and CDR2 LQKENI. Trimming took 3 bases from V and 13 from J, leaving 25 bases between them. The CDR3 protein is CASSPPTNQAGVAVLTF. DNA of the CDR3: TGTGCCAGCTCACCCCCGACTAATCAGGCAGGAGTAGCAGTCCTGACTTTC.

The chain carries TRBV3-1 (or the pseudogene TRBV3-2) and TRBJ1-1, with D unclear. The CDR3 contains 14 residues. The germline V gene encodes CDR1 LGHDT and CDR2 YNNKEL (reference sequence). With 0 bases removed from V and 1 base from J, the gap between germline ends came to 6 bases. CDR3 coding DNA: TGTGCCAGCAGCCAAGACGGAGCGAACACTGAAGCTTTCTTT. Translated: CASSQDGANTEAFF.

The chain is built from TRBV2 and TRBJ2-3, with 8 bases lining up with TRBD2. The CDR3 totals 16 residues. CDR1 is SNHLY, CDR2 FYNNEI, per germline. Trimming at V came to 4 bases and at J to 1 base, leaving 7 bases not matched to a gene. CDR3 DNA sequence: TGTGCCAGCAGTGCCTTCGGGGGGGCGGGCACAGATACGCAGTATTTT. As protein: CASSAFGGAGTDTQYF.

The CDR3 nucleotides are TGCAGTGCTAGTAGTGCGGTTAATGAAAAACTGTTTTTT. Its translation is CSASSAVNEKLFF. This chain uses TRBV20-1 with TRBJ1-4; D unclear. V lost 3 bases and J lost 4, with 9 bases in between. Germline V CDR1 and CDR2: DFQATT, SNEGSKA (reference sequence). This CDR3 region has 13 residues.

The rearrangement joins TRBV5-1 to TRBJ1-4; TRBD1 agrees at 7 bases. V shed 7 bases, J shed 0 bases, and the junction held 9 bases outside the gene matches. The CDR3 runs to 16 residues. In germline, CDR1 is SGHRS, CDR2 YFSETQ. The chain's CDR3 is CASGRTGPSTNEKLFF. The DNA of the CDR3 is TGCGCCAGCGGACGGACAGGACCCTCAACTAATGAAAAACTGTTTTTT.

The chain uses TRBV4-1 and TRBJ1-5, with D uncertain. The V and J ends lost 1 base and 7 bases respectively, with 17 bases between them. Per germline, CDR1 MGHRA and CDR2 YSYEKL. This CDR3 spans 16 amino acids. CDR3: CASSQGQEPPQQPQHF. The CDR3 bases are TGCGCCAGCAGCCAAGGGCAGGAACCCCCTCAACAGCCCCAGCATTTT.